Each of the 21 T cell receptor beta chains below was sequenced from the same sample in a study of blood T cells in healthy people across ages. A second about 6 to 11 cycle PCR used barcoded and J-beta primers. A single record per CDR3 protein comes from TCRdb applying MiXCR to the 5' RACE reads. The table shows about 900,000 distinct CDR3 sequences, with under 80% occurring only once. Sequenced material: blood. All receptors derive from a man aged 25-45 years in good health.

This chain uses TRBV7-2 with TRBJ1-1; D may be TRBD1 (5 bases). Germline V gene lookup returns CDR1 SGHTA and CDR2 FQGNSA. The CDR3 runs to 12 residues. Between the trimmed V and J ends, which lost 1 base and 11 bases, there was a span of 11 bases. CDR3 sequence: CASSLVRGMAFF. Written as DNA, the CDR3 is TGTGCCAGCAGCTTAGTAAGGGGAATGGCTTTCTTT.

Comments on this clonotype: A read error may explain this, as a much larger clone is one base away. The chain uses TRBV12-3 or TRBV12-4 and TRBJ2-7, with D unclear. CDR3 length equals 14 residues. CDR3 sequence reads: CASSSGSFSSEQYF. In DNA form, the CDR3 reads TGTGCCAGCAGTTCCGGGTCTTTCTCCTCCGAGCAGTACTTC.

This rearrangement joins TRBV4-2 to TRBJ2-1; no clear D gene. Between the trimmed V and J ends, which lost 0 bases and 8 bases, there was a span of 11 bases. The CDR3 has 14 residues. Germline CDR1 is LGHNA and CDR2 is YNFKEQ. The CDR3 DNA reads as TGTGCCAGCAGCCAAGATTTTTTGATGGATGAGCAGTTCTTC. This sequence encodes CASSQDFLMDEQFF.

This clonotype turned up a few times. The chain links TRBV6-5 to TRBJ2-5; 7 bases are shared with TRBD1. Per germline, CDR1 MNHEY and CDR2 SVGAGI. After removal of 6 bases from V and 2 bases from J, the junction contained 9 bases not matched to a gene. The CDR3 has 15 amino acids. The CDR3 region has the DNA TGTGCCAGCAGGCGACAGGGCGAGAATCAAGAGACCCAGTACTTC. Translation: CASRRQGENQETQYF.

The V call is TRBV9, the J call TRBJ1-4; 7 nucleotides align to TRBD1. The CDR3 loop spans 15 amino acids. Germline V lookup: CDR1 SGDLS, CDR2 YYNGEE. The ends lost 4 bases at V and 6 bases at J; junction bases unmatched: 9. DNA of the CDR3: TGTGCCAGCAGCCCTCGTAGCAGGGGGGATGAAAAACTGTTTTTT. The encoded protein is CASSPRSRGDEKLFF.

This clonotype was seen once. This chain uses TRBV7-9 with TRBJ2-1, with 10 bases aligning to TRBD2. Germline V gene lookup returns CDR1 SEHNR and CDR2 FQNEAQ (reference sequence). With V trimmed by 5 bases and J by 0 bases, 10 bases remained unmatched. The CDR3 length is 18 residues. CDR3 loop: CASSTSFSGGPSYNEQFF. The CDR3 nucleotides are TGTGCCAGCAGCACCTCCTTTAGCGGGGGGCCCTCCTACAATGAGCAGTTCTTC.

This clonotype occurred a few times. V is TRBV9 and J is TRBJ2-7, with TRBD2 matching 7 bases. CDR1 is SGDLS and CDR2 is YYNGEE in the germline V gene. Unmatched junction bases numbered 7, after V lost 0 bases and J lost 4 bases. The CDR3 runs 15 residues. The DNA for the CDR3 is TGTGCCAGCAGCGTAGCTCCCAGCGGGGTTTACGAGCAGTACTTC. It specifies CASSVAPSGVYEQYF.

The table lists this clonotype with a few counts. The chain carries TRBV4-2 and TRBJ1-1; D is undetermined. V was cut by 4 bases and J by 1 base, with 10 bases left in between. There are 14 residues in the CDR3. Germline CDR1 reads LGHNA; CDR2 reads YNFKEQ. The CDR3 here is CASSPLPRNTEAFF. CDR3 bases: TGTGCCAGCAGCCCGCTCCCCCGGAACACTGAAGCTTTCTTT.

V is TRBV11-3 and J is TRBJ2-2, with a weak D call TRBD1 (6 bases). Trimming left V 2 bases short and J 1 base short, with 11 bases between. Germline CDR1 and CDR2: SGHNT and YENEEA. This CDR3 comprises 16 residues. As DNA, the CDR3 is TGTGCCAGCAGCTTACCACAGGGCGAGAACACCGGGGAGCTGTTTTTT. Translation: CASSLPQGENTGELFF.

The chain joins TRBV29-1 to TRBJ2-5; D possibly matches TRBD1 or TRBD2 (5 bases each). The tail of the sequence fits TRBJ2-7 better, so the J call may be wrong. CDR1 and CDR2 from the germline V gene are SQVTM and ANQGSEA. This CDR3 comprises 16 residues. As DNA, the CDR3 is TGCAGCGTTGATTTGGGACCTCCGAAGGAATCCTACGAGCAGTACTTC. This sequence encodes CSVDLGPPKESYEQYF.

The chain is built from TRBV9 and TRBJ1-2; D not certain. Germline values: CDR1 SGDLS, CDR2 YYNGEE. The CDR3 contains 17 residues. V was shortened by 0 bases and J by 0 bases, with 15 bases between the two germline ends. CDR3: CASSVDESGWANYGYTF. Here the CDR3 DNA reads TGTGCCAGCAGCGTAGACGAATCGGGATGGGCTAACTATGGCTACACCTTC.

V gene TRBV27 combines with J gene TRBJ2-6, with D hard to call. Germline loops: CDR1 MNHEY, CDR2 SMNVEV (reference sequence). Deletions cut 5 bases from V and 0 bases from J, with 8 bases between. The CDR3 is 15 amino acids. The CDR3 coding sequence is TGTGCCAGCAGTACCCTCGGCTCTGGGGCCAACGTCCTGACTTTC. This sequence encodes CASSTLGSGANVLTF.

This clonotype was recorded a few times. J is TRBJ2-1 and V is TRBV29-1, with 7 bases matching TRBD2. This CDR3 region has 14 residues. Per the germline V gene, CDR1 is SQVTM and CDR2 is ANQGSEA. Trimming took 8 bases from V and 2 from J; bases not matched to a gene: 9. The CDR3 sequence: CSLRGESPYNEQFF. The CDR3 region has the DNA TGCAGCCTTCGGGGGGAATCCCCCTACAATGAGCAGTTCTTC.

This clonotype has only one observation. The V call is TRBV24-1, the J call TRBJ2-3; the match to TRBD1 covers 9 bases. The V and J ends lost 4 bases and 4 bases, in that order; junction bases with no gene match: 8. Germline-derived CDR1 and CDR2 are KGHDR and SFDVKD. The CDR3 runs to 16 residues. The CDR3 loop reads CATSDTTGGESDTQYF. In nucleotides, the CDR3 is TGTGCCACCAGTGACACTACAGGGGGCGAGTCAGATACGCAGTATTTT.

This clonotype was found once. This sequence joins TRBV6-5 and TRBJ2-1; 14 positions agree with TRBD2. The CDR3 is 14 residues long. V lost 6 bases to trimming and J lost 5 bases; unmatched junction nucleotides: 0. Germline V gene data show CDR1 as MNHEY and CDR2 as SVGAGI. The CDR3 protein is CASRTSGGDNEQFF. Here the CDR3 DNA reads TGTGCCAGCAGGACTAGCGGGGGGGACAATGAGCAGTTCTTC.

This chain connects TRBV4-3 to TRBJ2-7; no reliable D call. CDR3 length: 15 amino acids. The V end was cut by 0 bases, the J end by 4 bases, with 13 bases between. Germline-derived CDR1 and CDR2 are LGHNA and YSLEER. DNA of the CDR3: TGCGCCAGCAGCCAAGATCAGTACGGCAGATACGAGCAGTACTTC. Residues: CASSQDQYGRYEQYF.

This chain links TRBV10-2 with TRBJ1-1; 7 bases are shared with TRBD1. This CDR3 is built from 15 residues. The ends lost 4 bases at V and 4 bases at J; junction bases unmatched: 9. Germline-derived CDR1 and CDR2 are WSHSY and SAAADI. CDR3 in DNA: TGCGCCAGCAGTGCCCTGTTCAGGGGGAGCACTGAAGCTTTCTTT. This gives the protein CASSALFRGSTEAFF.

The V call is TRBV4-2, the J call TRBJ1-5; TRBD1 is a possible D gene (5 bases). There are 16 residues in the CDR3. Germline lookup yields CDR1 LGHNA and CDR2 YNFKEQ. V was pared by 0 bases and J by 0 bases, with 9 bases between. CDR3 residues: CASSQEGQISNQPQHF. CDR3 DNA: TGTGCCAGCAGCCAAGAGGGGCAGATTAGCAATCAGCCCCAGCATTTT.

Written as DNA, the CDR3 is TGTGCCAGCAGTTTCACGGGCTATGGCTACACCTTC. Its translation: CASSFTGYGYTF. The V call is TRBV12-3 or TRBV12-4, the J call TRBJ1-2; D unclear. The CDR3 contains 12 residues. V lost 3 bases to trimming and J lost 4 bases, with 6 bases between them.

This sequence joins TRBV20-1 and TRBJ2-3, with D possibly matching TRBD2 (6 bases). CDR3 size: 15 residues. Germline V CDR1 and CDR2: DFQATT, SNEGSKA (reference sequence). The V gene lost 4 bases and the J gene lost 2 bases, with 16 bases spanning the gap. The CDR3: CSAKEVAEATDTQYF. The CDR3 nucleotides are TGCAGTGCTAAAGAGGTAGCGGAGGCCACAGATACGCAGTATTTT.

This clonotype was seen more than once but under ten times. The chain joins TRBV4-2 to TRBJ2-7; possible D gene TRBD2, 5 bases. The V gene's germline CDR1 is LGHNA and CDR2 YNFKEQ. Trimming shortened V by 0 bases and J by 2 bases, and 8 bases separated the two germline ends. CDR3 length equals 14 residues. Here the CDR3 DNA reads TGTGCCAGCAGCCAAGAAGAGGGAACCTACGAGCAGTACTTC. The encoded protein is CASSQEEGTYEQYF.